The present T cell receptor beta chain was sequenced within a study of T cells in Graves' hyperthyroidism and ophthalmopathy. This clonotype was seen only a few times. Amplification targeted TCR beta CDR3 regions from RNA transcripts. During a first-round RT-PCR of the TCR CDR3, the HTBI primer set was used. Each CDR3 protein is one row after TCRdb ran MiXCR on the multiplex PCR reads. The sample gives around 240,000 distinct CDR3 sequences, about 14% of which show up once; more than 10% is in the top ten. This CDR3 region has 12 residues. Trimming took off 2 bases at V and 8 bases at J, with 12 bases between the two ends. Germline V lookup: CDR1 DFQATT, CDR2 SNEGSKA (reference sequence).

This clonotype was obtained from a woman in her 40s with Graves' hyperthyroidism that later progressed to Graves' ophthalmopathy. What was sequenced was blood. This chain links TRBV20-1 with TRBJ1-2, with TRBD1 as a possible D gene (5 bases). The CDR3: CSARTPWGGYTF. CDR3 bases: TGCAGTGCTAGAACCCCATGGGGGGGCTACACCTTC.